This T cell receptor (beta chain) was sequenced in a study of cytomegalovirus exposure and HLA in healthy donors. General observations from the study: For cytomegalovirus status, the classifier reportedly gave diagnoses with high specificity and sensitivity.

J lost 11 bases, V lost 4 bases, and 15 bases had no gene match. CDR1 MGHRA and CDR2 YSYEKL come from the germline V gene. The CDR3 extends over 18 amino acids. Comment on this clone: The antigen is unknown.

The method was immunoSEQ multiplex PCR; TCRdb's version includes in-frame clones alone and lacks a portion of them. The sample consists of roughly 350,000 clones, around 86% of them appearing once. From the approximately 110-subject validation cohort, which was separate from the roughly 680-subject first cohort, the donors were drawn. Material: PBMCs. The chain links TRBV4-1 to TRBJ2-3; 16 nucleotides align to TRBD2. The origin of this receptor is a woman younger than 30 in good health and CMV-seronegative. The CDR3 bases are TGCGCCAGCAGCCCAAAACCGGGACTAGCGGGAGGGCAGCAGAAGCAGTATTTT. Translating it yields CASSPKPGLAGGQQKQYF.